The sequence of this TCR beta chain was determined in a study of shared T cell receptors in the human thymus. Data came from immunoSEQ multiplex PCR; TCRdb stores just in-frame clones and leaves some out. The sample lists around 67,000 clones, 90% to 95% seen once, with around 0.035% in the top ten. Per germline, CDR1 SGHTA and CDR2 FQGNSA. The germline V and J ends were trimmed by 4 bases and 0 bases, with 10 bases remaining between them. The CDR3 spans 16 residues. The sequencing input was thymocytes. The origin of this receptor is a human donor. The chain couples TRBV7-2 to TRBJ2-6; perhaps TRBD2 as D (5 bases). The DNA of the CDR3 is TGTGCCAGCAGCTGCCGGCGGGTCTCTGGGGCCAACGTCCTGACTTTC. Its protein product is CASSCRRVSGANVLTF.